A single sample is the source of the 32 T cell receptor beta chains below, sequenced in a study of T cell changes during pregnancy in multiple sclerosis. Measured with immunoSEQ multiplex PCR; TCRdb has only the in-frame clones, and not every one. The table lists around 110,000 clones, about 90% of them singletons, with 1.5% in the top ten. Here the sequenced sample was peripheral blood, taken in the third trimester of pregnancy. The receptor source for this set is a female donor with multiple sclerosis, enrolled in a pregnancy study.

V gene TRBV7-2 combines with J gene TRBJ2-7, with 8 bases aligning to TRBD1. Germline assignment: CDR1 SGHTA and CDR2 FQGNSA. Trimming cost V 4 bases and J 2 bases; bases outside gene matches: 10. The CDR3 is 16 residues long. In DNA, the CDR3 is TGTGCCAGCAGCTCAAACCAGGGGGCAGGTACCTACGAGCAGTACTTC. Its protein is CASSSNQGAGTYEQYF.

CDR3 amino acids: CASTDSTSGNTIYF. The CDR3 nucleotides are TGCGCCAGTACTGACAGCACCTCTGGAAACACCATATATTTT. J is TRBJ1-3 and V is TRBV5-1, with a tentative D call TRBD1 (5 bases). This CDR3 comprises 14 residues. Trimming removed 8 bases at V and 0 bases at J, with 12 bases between. CDR1 is SGHRS and CDR2 is YFSETQ in the germline V gene.

The genes are TRBV5-1 and TRBJ2-4, with D possibly matching TRBD2 (6 bases). Germline CDR1 is SGHRS and CDR2 is YFSETQ. V lost 0 bases to trimming and J lost 3 bases, with 10 bases between them. The CDR3 runs 15 residues. The CDR3 spells CASSLAGSSKNIQYF. The DNA for the CDR3 is TGCGCCAGCAGCTTGGCCGGGAGCAGCAAAAACATTCAGTACTTC. The full variable domain, with the rest looked up from reference TRBV5-1 and TRBJ2-4, is KAGVTQTPRYLIKTRGQQVTLSCSPISGHRSVSWYQQTPGQGLQFLFEYFSETQRNKGNFPGRFSGRQFSNSRSEMNVSTLELGDSALYLCASSLAGSSKNIQYFGAGTRLSVL.

The V gene is TRBV6-1, the J gene TRBJ1-3; a weak D match, TRBD1 (6 bases). V was trimmed by 2 bases and J by 2 bases, leaving 10 bases between them. Germline V gene sequence: CDR1 MNHNS, CDR2 SASEGT. The CDR3 consists of 15 residues. The DNA for the CDR3 is TGTGCCAGCAGTGAACTAGGGGGTGCTGGAAACACCATATATTTT. Protein product: CASSELGGAGNTIYF.

V gene TRBV11-2 combines with J gene TRBJ2-7, with unresolved D. CDR1 is SGHAT, CDR2 FQNNGV, per germline. Between the trimmed V and J ends, which lost 0 bases and 2 bases, there was a span of 11 bases. This CDR3 region has 15 residues. The CDR3, as DNA: TGTGCCAGCAGCTTAGAAGAAAGCTTTGCCTACGAGCAGTACTTC. Amino acids: CASSLEESFAYEQYF.

The genes are TRBV5-6 and TRBJ1-1; D is possibly TRBD1 (5 bases). Germline V gene lookup returns CDR1 SGHDT and CDR2 YYEEEE. V was pared by 4 bases and J by 2 bases, with 9 bases between. This CDR3 contains 13 residues. The CDR3 sequence: CASSETVNTEAFF. CDR3 bases: TGTGCCAGCAGCGAGACAGTTAACACTGAAGCTTTCTTT.

This clone was found once. V is TRBV19 and J is TRBJ2-4; D gene ambiguous. Germline V gives CDR1 LNHDA, CDR2 SQIVND (reference sequence). This CDR3 region has 15 residues. The V and J ends lost 4 bases and 1 base respectively, with 11 bases between them. The DNA of the CDR3 is TGTGCCAGTAGTACCGACCGAGCGGCCAAAAACATTCAGTACTTC. Amino acid sequence: CASSTDRAAKNIQYF.

The chain is built from TRBV5-6 and TRBJ1-5, with 7 bases lining up with TRBD1. J was trimmed by 6 bases and V by 2 bases; bases with no gene match: 2. Germline assignment: CDR1 SGHDT and CDR2 YYEEEE. CDR3 size: 13 residues. The CDR3 coding sequence is TGTGCCAGCAGCTTCACAGGGGCTCAGCCCCAGCATTTT. Its translation is CASSFTGAQPQHF.

The chain couples TRBV5-1 to TRBJ2-3; D possibly corresponds to TRBD1 (6 bases). V was shortened by 3 bases and J by 4 bases, with 12 bases between the two germline ends. CDR1 SGHRS and CDR2 YFSETQ come from the germline V gene. CDR3 length equals 14 residues. In DNA form, the CDR3 reads TGCGCCAGCAGCTGGGCAGGGGCCGCAGATACGCAGTATTTT. It yields the protein CASSWAGAADTQYF.

This chain links TRBV10-3 with TRBJ2-1, with D uncertain. Germline CDR1 and CDR2: ENHRY and SYGVKD. V was shortened by 3 bases and J by 4 bases, with 10 bases between the two germline ends. The CDR3 spans 14 residues. For the CDR3, the DNA is TGTGCCATCAGTGACGTACAGAAGTACAATGAGCAGTTCTTC. This sequence encodes CAISDVQKYNEQFF.

V gene TRBV7-9 combines with J gene TRBJ2-3; TRBD1 matches at 9 bases. The germline CDR1 and CDR2 sequences are SEHNR and FQNEAQ (reference sequence). This CDR3 region has 16 residues. V lost 5 bases and J lost 5; bases outside the gene matches: 11. CDR3: CASSPAGDRVLDTQYF. The CDR3 DNA sequence: TGTGCCAGCAGCCCCGCCGGGGACAGGGTCTTAGATACGCAGTATTTT. Filled out from reference TRBV7-9 and TRBJ2-3, the complete variable domain reads DTGVSQNPRHKITKRGQNVTFRCDPISEHNRLYWYRQTLGQGPEFLTYFQNEAQLEKSRLLSDRFSAERPKGSFSTLEIQRTEQGDSAMYLCASSPAGDRVLDTQYFGPGTRLTVL.

This rearrangement joins TRBV9 to TRBJ2-1; possible D gene TRBD2, 5 bases. From germline, CDR1 is SGDLS and CDR2 YYNGEE. CDR3 length: 15 residues. The V and J ends lost 0 bases and 5 bases respectively, with 12 bases between them. The CDR3 region is CASSVGGNVNNEQFF. The CDR3 nucleotides read TGTGCCAGCAGCGTAGGAGGGAACGTCAACAATGAGCAGTTCTTC.

This chain uses TRBV10-3 with TRBJ1-1; D is unclear. CDR1 is ENHRY and CDR2 is SYGVKD in the germline V gene. This CDR3 comprises 14 residues. Trimming took off 6 bases at V and 3 bases at J, with 14 bases between the two ends. CDR3 sequence: CAIRGEPLDTEAFF. CDR3 bases: TGTGCCATCAGGGGAGAGCCTCTAGACACTGAAGCTTTCTTT.

The genes are TRBV9 and TRBJ1-3, with TRBD1 matching over 8 bases. The CDR3 contains 17 residues. Looked up from germline, CDR1 is SGDLS and CDR2 is YYNGEE. The V segment lost 0 bases and the J segment 4 bases; nucleotides outside the gene matches: 9. The CDR3 DNA follows: TGTGCCAGCAGCGTAGGGCGACAGGGGTTAAGAGGAAACACCATATATTTT. Amino acid sequence: CASSVGRQGLRGNTIYF.

The rearrangement uses TRBV30 and TRBJ2-7; D is uncertain. Per the germline V gene, CDR1 is GTSNPN and CDR2 is SVGIG (reference sequence). The CDR3 has 18 residues. V lost 5 bases and J lost 3, with 29 bases in between. The chain's CDR3 is CAWARTVARHSVVYEQYF. The DNA for the CDR3 is TGTGCCTGGGCACGCACAGTGGCTCGGCATTCTGTCGTCTACGAGCAGTACTTC.

This clone was detected only once. The chain uses TRBV5-1 and TRBJ2-3, with 10 nucleotides matching TRBD2. CDR3 size: 16 residues. V lost 3 bases and J lost 0; bases outside the gene matches: 4. CDR1 SGHRS and CDR2 YFSETQ come from the germline V gene. The CDR3 DNA sequence: TGCGCCAGCAGCTCACCGGGACTAGCGAGCACAGATACGCAGTATTTT. It codes for CASSSPGLASTDTQYF.

This chain connects TRBV30 to TRBJ1-5; D gene unclear. Trimming left V 3 bases short and J 3 bases short, with 9 bases between. Germline V gene lookup returns CDR1 GTSNPN and CDR2 SVGIG (reference sequence). This CDR3 comprises 13 residues. The CDR3 protein is CAWSPQSNQPQHF. The CDR3 nucleotides read TGTGCCTGGAGCCCTCAGTCCAATCAGCCCCAGCATTTT. Drawing the rest from reference TRBV30 and TRBJ1-5, the complete variable domain is SQTIHQWPATLVQPVGSPLSLECTVEGTSNPNLYWYRQAAGRGLQLLFYSVGIGQISSEVPQNLSASRPQDRQFILSSKKLLLSDSGFYLCAWSPQSNQPQHFGDGTRLSIL.

The chain employs TRBV28 and TRBJ1-5; no definite D call. This CDR3 region has 13 residues. Trimming took off 11 bases at V and 6 bases at J, with 17 bases between the two ends. Germline assignment: CDR1 MDHEN and CDR2 SYDVKM. The CDR3 here is CAARGTEGQPQHF. CDR3 nucleotide sequence: TGTGCCGCTCGTGGTACGGAGGGTCAGCCCCAGCATTTT.

V and J are TRBV11-3 and TRBJ1-2, with 8 bases fitting TRBD1. The V gene end was trimmed by 10 bases and the J gene end by 2 bases; junction bases not matched to a gene: 9. This CDR3 is 14 amino acids long. Germline CDR1 and CDR2: SGHNT and YENEEA. The CDR3 loop reads CATPRQGRNYGYTF. CDR3 coding DNA: TGTGCCACCCCGAGACAGGGGAGAAACTATGGCTACACCTTC.

CDR3 coding DNA: TGTGCCAGCAGTTTACGCTCCGGGACAGGGGGCGCAGCTTTCTTT. It specifies CASSLRSGTGGAAFF. The rearrangement links TRBV27 to TRBJ1-1; 12 bases map to TRBD1. The trim removed 2 bases at V and 10 bases at J, leaving 8 bases unmatched. Germline lookup yields CDR1 MNHEY and CDR2 SMNVEV (reference sequence). CDR3 length: 15 residues.

V is TRBV7-9 and J is TRBJ1-1, with no clear D. Trimming pared 5 bases from V and 2 bases from J, leaving 6 bases between. This CDR3 contains 12 residues. Germline CDR1 reads SEHNR; CDR2 reads FQNEAQ (reference sequence). The CDR3 DNA reads as TGTGCCAGCAGCCACAGCAACACTGAAGCTTTCTTT. Encoded protein: CASSHSNTEAFF.

J is TRBJ2-5 and V is TRBV6-1; D may be TRBD2 (6 bases). Gene TRBJ2-7 matches the end of the DNA better, so the J call may be wrong. Germline V CDR1 and CDR2: MNHNS, SASEGT. This CDR3 has 11 amino acids. The CDR3 loop reads CASAGTHEQYF. In DNA form, the CDR3 reads TGTGCCAGCGCGGGGACGCACGAGCAGTACTTC.

The rearrangement joins TRBV19 to TRBJ2-5, with D unresolved. CDR1 LNHDA and CDR2 SQIVND come from the germline V gene (reference sequence). Trimming took 1 base from V and 4 from J, leaving 13 bases between them. The length of the CDR3 is 15 residues. The CDR3 nucleotides read TGTGCCAGTAGTATAGCCTTGGTCGGCGGAGAGACCCAGTACTTC. Translated, it gives CASSIALVGGETQYF.

The V and J genes are TRBV18 and TRBJ1-1; a possible D gene is TRBD1 (5 bases). V lost 6 bases, J lost 1 base, and 12 bases lay in between. The germline V gene has CDR1 KGHSH and CDR2 LQKENI. The CDR3 is made up of 14 amino acids. CDR3 nucleotides: TGTGCCAGCTCTCGCTGGGGCCCGAACACTGAAGCTTTCTTT. Its translation: CASSRWGPNTEAFF.

CDR3 loop: CASSSPGQGNYEQYF. Here the CDR3 DNA reads TGTGCCAGCAGCTCTCCGGGACAGGGAAACTACGAGCAGTACTTC. The chain employs TRBV5-4 and TRBJ2-7; TRBD1 agrees at 9 bases. The germline CDR1 and CDR2 sequences are SGHNT and YYREEE (reference sequence). There are 15 residues in the CDR3. Germline trimming cut 3 bases from V and 3 bases from J; bases unmatched to any gene: 7.

J is TRBJ2-2 and V is TRBV18; TRBD1 matches at 10 bases. The CDR3 covers 16 residues. Trimming at V came to 4 bases and at J to 3 bases, leaving 5 bases not matched to a gene. Looked up from germline, CDR1 is KGHSH and CDR2 is LQKENI. The CDR3 DNA reads TGTGCCAGCTCACTATCGGGACAGGGGCACACCGGGGAGCTGTTTTTT. This encodes CASSLSGQGHTGELFF.

The CDR3 DNA is TGTGCCAGCAGCTTTAGCGGTCCCGGTTCTTACACAGATACGCAGTATTTT. It yields the protein CASSFSGPGSYTDTQYF. V usage is TRBV11-2 and J usage is TRBJ2-3; a possible D gene is TRBD2 (6 bases). The CDR3 runs 17 residues. V lost 3 bases to trimming and J lost 2 bases, with 18 bases between them. Germline CDR1 SGHAT, CDR2 FQNNGV.

This clone showed up just a few times. V is TRBV5-4 and J is TRBJ1-1, with 7 bases lining up with TRBD1. The CDR3 loop spans 15 amino acids. Per the germline V gene, CDR1 is SGHNT and CDR2 is YYREEE (reference sequence). V was pared by 4 bases and J by 0 bases, with 6 bases of the junction left unmatched. CDR3 DNA: TGTGCCAGCAGCCCGCCGGGACAGATGAACACTGAAGCTTTCTTT. Translated, it gives CASSPPGQMNTEAFF.

The chain recombines TRBV6-1 with TRBJ2-7; 7 bases are a match to TRBD1. With V trimmed by 6 bases and J by 3 bases, 5 bases remained unmatched. The CDR3 covers 13 residues. Germline V gene data show CDR1 as MNHNS and CDR2 as SASEGT. CDR3 sequence reads: CASSRQGYYEQYF. The CDR3 DNA follows: TGTGCCAGCAGCCGACAGGGATACTACGAGCAGTACTTC.

CDR3 amino acids: CATSRGPGETQYF. CDR3 nucleotides: TGTGCCACCAGCAGAGGTCCGGGGGAGACCCAGTACTTC. The chain links TRBV15 to TRBJ2-5; tentatively, D is TRBD2 (5 bases). The CDR3 contains 13 residues. Trimming shortened V by 1 base and J by 5 bases, and 8 bases separated the two germline ends. The germline V gene has CDR1 LNHNV and CDR2 YYDKDF (reference sequence).

The V and J genes are TRBV2 and TRBJ1-1; D is perhaps TRBD1 (6 bases). Germline CDR1 SNHLY, CDR2 FYNNEI. The CDR3 loop spans 14 amino acids. Trimming took off 7 bases at V and 3 bases at J, with 15 bases between the two ends. The CDR3 bases are TGTGCCAGCATGGGGACGAGGGGGTACACTGAAGCTTTCTTT. It translates to CASMGTRGYTEAFF. Combining the CDR3 with reference TRBV2 and TRBJ1-1 gives the whole variable domain EPEVTQTPSHQVTQMGQEVILRCVPISNHLYFYWYRQILGQKVEFLVSFYNNEISEKSEIFDDQFSVERPDGSNFTLKIRSTKLEDSAMYFCASMGTRGYTEAFFGQGTRLTVV.

The V and J genes are TRBV9 and TRBJ1-5; 7 bases map to TRBD1. Trimming removed 2 bases from V and 5 bases from J; junction bases left unmatched: 7. Germline CDR1 and CDR2: SGDLS and YYNGEE. The CDR3 extends over 15 amino acids. Written as DNA, the CDR3 is TGTGCCAGCAGCGTGAAGACAGGGCTCCATCAGCCCCAGCATTTT. Translation: CASSVKTGLHQPQHF.